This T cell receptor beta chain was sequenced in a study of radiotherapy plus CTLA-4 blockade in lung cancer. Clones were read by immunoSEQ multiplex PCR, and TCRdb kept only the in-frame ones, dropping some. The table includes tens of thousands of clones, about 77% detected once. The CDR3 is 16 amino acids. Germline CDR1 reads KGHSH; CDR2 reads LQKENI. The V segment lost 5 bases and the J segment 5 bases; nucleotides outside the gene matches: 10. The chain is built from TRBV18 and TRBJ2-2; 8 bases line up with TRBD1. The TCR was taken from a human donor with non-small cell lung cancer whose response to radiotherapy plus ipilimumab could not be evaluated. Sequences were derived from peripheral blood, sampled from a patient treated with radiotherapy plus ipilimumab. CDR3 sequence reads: CASSTQGAFSTGELFF. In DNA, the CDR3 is TGTGCCAGCTCAACCCAGGGGGCGTTTTCTACCGGGGAGCTGTTTTTT.